This paragraph reports one TCR beta chain. This clonotype has a count of ten or more. Which antigen it targets is not known. Per-nucleotide qualities are absent, and no much larger clonotype sits a single base away. This sample was included in a study of patients and donors after allogeneic stem cell transplantation (dated by TCRdb to about 2020). Library preparation used RT-PCR. Sequencing was performed on a NextSeq 550. TCRdb trimmed public reads at Q25 via fastp, called clones via MiXCR and kept in-frame beta chains. Entries are consolidated by CDR3 protein sequence, retaining the most common genes and DNA. This sample holds around 240,000 distinct CDR3 sequences; roughly 15% were observed only once. 11% of the sample goes to the ten largest clones. A distance of 12 bases separates the germline ends of V and J, which lose 5 bases and 8 bases respectively. The CDR3 sequence holds 12 residues, the cysteine and phenylalanine included. Just CDR3 DNA is preserved here, 36 bases in frame from base 1.

Input material: blood, either unsorted or a sorted T cell fraction (not recorded which). This TCR was sampled from a human donor who was either an allogeneic HSCT recipient or a stem cell or donor lymphocyte infusion donor (not recorded which). It is not recorded whose cells these are; they may come from a transplant donor. The chain was built from TRBV12-3 or TRBV12-4 and TRBJ1-2; TRBD1 is perhaps the D gene, given 5 matching bases. CDR3 protein: CASSTGAGGYTF. The bases are TGTGCCAGCAGTACCGGGGCGGGAGGCTACACCTTC.